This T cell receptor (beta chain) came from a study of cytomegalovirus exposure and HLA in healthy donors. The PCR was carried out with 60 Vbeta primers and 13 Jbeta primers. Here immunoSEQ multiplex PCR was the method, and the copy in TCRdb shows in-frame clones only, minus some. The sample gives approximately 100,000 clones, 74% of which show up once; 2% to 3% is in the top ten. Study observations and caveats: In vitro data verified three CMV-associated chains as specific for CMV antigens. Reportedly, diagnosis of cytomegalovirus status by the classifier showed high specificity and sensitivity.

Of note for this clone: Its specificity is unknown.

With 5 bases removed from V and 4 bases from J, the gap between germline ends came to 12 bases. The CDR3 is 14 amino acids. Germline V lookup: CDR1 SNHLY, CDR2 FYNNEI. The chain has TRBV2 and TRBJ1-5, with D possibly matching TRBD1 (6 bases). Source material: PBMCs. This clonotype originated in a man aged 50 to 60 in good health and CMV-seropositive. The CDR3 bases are TGTGCCAGCAGTCCTGACAGGTTTAATCAGCCCCAGCATTTT. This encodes CASSPDRFNQPQHF. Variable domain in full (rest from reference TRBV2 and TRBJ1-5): EPEVTQTPSHQVTQMGQEVILRCVPISNHLYFYWYRQILGQKVEFLVSFYNNEISEKSEIFDDQFSVERPDGSNFTLKIRSTKLEDSAMYFCASSPDRFNQPQHFGDGTRLSIL.